A single sample is the source of the 7 T cell receptor beta chains below, sequenced in a study of T cell responses to AZD1222 COVID-19 vaccine. The data were produced by immunoSEQ multiplex PCR, yet TCRdb's version contains in-frame clones alone and is incomplete. The sample holds 95,000 to 130,000 clones, 80% to 90% seen once. Source: peripheral blood, taken on day 0 of MenACWY control vaccination. These receptors all come from an adult in good health.

The V and J genes are TRBV7-9 and TRBJ2-7; D is ambiguous. The germline V gene has CDR1 SEHNR and CDR2 FQNEAQ (reference sequence). The ends were cut back, 4 bases at V and 2 bases at J, with 15 bases in the middle. The CDR3 has 15 amino acids. For the CDR3, the DNA is TGTGCCAGCAGCTACCACGCCCTACGTACCTACGAGCAGTACTTC. Protein sequence: CASSYHALRTYEQYF. Using reference TRBV7-9 and TRBJ2-7 for the parts outside the CDR3, the full variable domain is DTGVSQNPRHKITKRGQNVTFRCDPISEHNRLYWYRQTLGQGPEFLTYFQNEAQLEKSRLLSDRFSAERPKGSFSTLEIQRTEQGDSAMYLCASSYHALRTYEQYFGPGTRLTVT.

V is TRBV6-2 or TRBV6-3 and J is TRBJ2-5; 7 bases agree with TRBD2. Germline assignment: CDR1 MNHEY and CDR2 SVGEGT. J lost 13 bases, V lost 0 bases, and 5 bases had no gene match. The CDR3 has 12 residues. CDR3 DNA: TGTGCCAGCAGTTACTCGGAGCGGGGCGGGTACTTC. Protein: CASSYSERGGYF.

This chain uses TRBV6-4 with TRBJ1-2; TRBD1 aligns across 7 bases. CDR3 length: 16 residues. Per germline, CDR1 MRHNA and CDR2 SNTAGT. V lost 0 bases and J lost 5; bases outside the gene matches: 9. The CDR3 DNA is TGTGCCAGCAGTGACTCAAACAGGGGCCCGGGGTATGGCTACACCTTC. Its translation is CASSDSNRGPGYGYTF.

The chain is built from TRBV5-4 and TRBJ2-1; no clear D gene. The CDR3 totals 13 residues. The V end lost 3 bases, the J end lost 7 bases, and 11 bases lay between the germline ends. From germline, CDR1 is SGHNT and CDR2 YYREEE (reference sequence). This chain's CDR3 is CASSWFLSNEQFF. CDR3 coding DNA: TGTGCCAGCAGCTGGTTTCTGTCAAATGAGCAGTTCTTC.

The chain employs TRBV5-8 and TRBJ2-7; TRBD1 might be the D (7 bases). Germline loops: CDR1 SGHTS, CDR2 YDEGEE. With 2 bases removed from V and 5 bases from J, the gap between germline ends came to 14 bases. This CDR3 region has 14 residues. The CDR3 DNA reads TGTGCCAGCAGCTTACTCCAGGGGGAGGACGAGCAGTACTTC. Translating gives CASSLLQGEDEQYF.

This sequence joins TRBV6-5 and TRBJ2-2, with no clear D. Trimming took off 7 bases at V and 2 bases at J, with 8 bases between the two ends. CDR1 and CDR2 (germline): MNHEY, SVGAGI. CDR3 length: 13 amino acids. The DNA of the CDR3 is TGTGCCAGCAAGTCAGAAAACACCGGGGAGCTGTTTTTT. Its translation: CASKSENTGELFF.

This clone was observed a few times. The V gene is TRBV28, the J gene TRBJ1-1; perhaps TRBD1 as D (6 bases). In germline, CDR1 is MDHEN, CDR2 SYDVKM. The CDR3 sequence is 14 residues long. V lost 6 bases and J 1 base, leaving 12 bases between the germline ends. The CDR3 region has the DNA TGTGCCAGCAGGCTAGGGGGTACGAACACTGAAGCTTTCTTT. It codes for CASRLGGTNTEAFF.